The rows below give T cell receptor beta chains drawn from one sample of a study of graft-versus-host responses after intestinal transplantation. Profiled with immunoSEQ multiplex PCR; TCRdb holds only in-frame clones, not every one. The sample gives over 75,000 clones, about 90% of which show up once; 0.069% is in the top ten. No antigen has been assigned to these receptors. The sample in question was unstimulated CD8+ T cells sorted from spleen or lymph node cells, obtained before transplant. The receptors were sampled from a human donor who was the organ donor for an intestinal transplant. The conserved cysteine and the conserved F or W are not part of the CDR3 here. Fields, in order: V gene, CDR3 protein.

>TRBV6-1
ASKSPPGRGEAF
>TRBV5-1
ASSQRTGGMWNTEAF
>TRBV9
ASSALGLAGVNTGELF
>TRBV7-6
ASNAGGPYNEQF
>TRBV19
ATQQGGTEAF
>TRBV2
ASHGLPNSYNEQF
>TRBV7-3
ASSLIAGGLTDTQY
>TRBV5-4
ASASSSEAF
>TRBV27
ASSFHRDGYGYT
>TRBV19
ATLGDVLSGELF
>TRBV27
ASRSTNTKDTQY
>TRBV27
ATSGGLNQPQH
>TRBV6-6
ASSYQPTGPRVEAF
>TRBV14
ASSQGSSGTPFSEQY
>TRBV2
ASSEARRDYEQY
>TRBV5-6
ASSWQGAPYTDTQY
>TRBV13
ASSQHSKAGPQETQY
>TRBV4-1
ASSHGLNSGNTIY
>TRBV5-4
ASSGWDRTNYGYT
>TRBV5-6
ASSPGQGLSNYGYT
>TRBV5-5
ASSLAGDEAF
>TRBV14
ASSPRGSSTDTQY
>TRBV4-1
ASSQALGAETQY
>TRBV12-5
ASGSGLAGWDEQF
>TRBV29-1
SVTRTSANTGELF
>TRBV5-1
ASAEGNTIY
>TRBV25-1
ASTTGENTEAF
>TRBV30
AWSGASGGGVEQF
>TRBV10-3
AISDPLRGGNTEAF
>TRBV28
ASSLSLGYGETQY
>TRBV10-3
AISKILAGGPSGTDTQY
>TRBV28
ASTPRGQGILETQY
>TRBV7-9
ASSLGNGYEQY
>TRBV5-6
ASSLGGRPAYTGELF
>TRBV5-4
ASSPWGGGRTEAF
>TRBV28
ASTIRSNTEAF
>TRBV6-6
ASSPVYTDTQY
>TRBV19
ASCESGLPNTEAF
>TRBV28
ASSLYLSGNDYEQY
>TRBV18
ASSPLDRGYGYT
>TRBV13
ASSTGIITEAF